This T cell receptor beta chain is drawn from a study of shared clonotypes between healthy human individuals. The run depth of the assay was deep. For every subset, genomic DNA was evenly distributed across several immunoSEQ plates. In replicate PCRs of sorted subsets, about 190 ng DNA, approximately 30,000 T cell genomes, was used. Only in-frame clones appear in the TCRdb table, and some are missing; sequencing was by immunoSEQ multiplex PCR. The sample lists approximately 740,000 clones; 90% to 95% were seen once. Naive CD8 cells comprised CD45RO-negative, CCR7-positively selected cells, excluding terminally differentiated effector memory CD45RA+ cells. This CDR3 spans 17 amino acids. Between the trimmed V and J ends, which lost 3 bases and 5 bases, there was a span of 23 bases. CDR1 MNHEY and CDR2 SMNVEV come from the germline V gene (reference sequence).

Sequencing was carried out using naive CD8+ T cells sorted from blood. The V and J genes are TRBV27 and TRBJ2-7, with D maybe TRBD2 (6 bases). The TCR originated in a man under 40 in good health. The CDR3 loop is CASSLSSSTRPINEQYF. CDR3 DNA sequence: TGTGCCAGCAGTTTGTCTTCTTCGACTAGGCCTATAAACGAGCAGTACTTC.